A single sample gave rise to the 25 T cell receptor beta chains below, sequenced in a study of CD8+ T cells in alopecia areata. As the sequencing template, cDNA was produced by extracting RNA and reverse transcribing it. The method was immunoSEQ multiplex PCR; TCRdb's version includes in-frame clones alone and lacks a portion of them. The table records approximately 150,000 clones, about 67% of them present only once. The source material was CD8+ T cells sorted from blood, sampled at week 0. The receptors here all came from a human donor with alopecia areata.

The rearrangement uses TRBV13 and TRBJ2-7; 8 bases align to TRBD1. CDR1 PRHDT and CDR2 FYEKMQ come from the germline V gene (reference sequence). Losses at the gene ends were 4 bases for V and 3 bases for J; bases not matched to a gene: 8. The CDR3 covers 15 residues. This chain's CDR3 is CASSSAGTGVYEQYF. As DNA, the CDR3 is TGTGCCAGCAGCTCCGCCGGGACAGGCGTCTACGAGCAGTACTTC.

Only one count was recorded for this clone. The V and J genes are TRBV2 and TRBJ1-6; TRBD1 matches 8 bases. This CDR3 comprises 16 residues. With V trimmed by 3 bases and J by 8 bases, 9 bases remained unmatched. Germline V gene data show CDR1 as SNHLY and CDR2 as FYNNEI. The CDR3 region is CASSDSRDRLDSPLHF. In DNA, the CDR3 is TGTGCCAGCAGTGATTCTCGGGACAGGTTAGATTCACCCCTCCACTTT.

The V and J genes are TRBV7-9 and TRBJ2-1; 9 bases are shared with TRBD2. The germline gives CDR1 SEHNR, CDR2 FQNEAQ (reference sequence). The CDR3 totals 18 residues. With 8 bases clipped from V and 0 bases from J, the junction kept 14 bases outside the gene matches. CDR3 loop: CASRPGGGASHSYNEQFF. CDR3 DNA: TGTGCCAGCCGGCCCGGCGGGGGGGCTTCCCACTCCTACAATGAGCAGTTCTTC.

The chain links TRBV29-1 to TRBJ1-3; no firm D call. The CDR3 spans 11 residues. Germline V CDR1 and CDR2: SQVTM, ANQGSEA. V was trimmed by 5 bases and J by 0 bases, leaving 2 bases between them. CDR3: CSVPSGNTIYF. CDR3 DNA sequence: TGCAGCGTTCCCTCTGGAAACACCATATATTTT.

This chain joins TRBV7-9 and TRBJ2-7; 13 bases line up with TRBD2. Per germline, CDR1 SEHNR and CDR2 FQNEAQ (reference sequence). The junction had 8 bases not matched to a gene; V was cut back by 4 bases and J by 5 bases. This CDR3 is built from 16 residues. CDR3 coding DNA: TGTGCCAGCAGCTCCCCCCGGACTAGCGGGGGCCACGAGCAGTACTTC. It specifies CASSSPRTSGGHEQYF.

The chain carries TRBV11-2 and TRBJ1-2; no reliable D call. Trimming stripped 1 base from V and 4 bases from J, with 13 bases between. This CDR3 contains 15 residues. Per germline, CDR1 SGHAT and CDR2 FQNNGV. In DNA form, the CDR3 reads TGTGCCAGCAGCTTAGGGACTCCGAACCCCTATGGCTACACCTTC. As protein: CASSLGTPNPYGYTF.

CDR3 region: CASSPDRAEQFF. DNA for the CDR3: TGCGCCAGCAGCCCGGACAGGGCTGAGCAGTTCTTC. V usage is TRBV5-1 and J usage is TRBJ2-1; TRBD1 agrees at 8 bases. The J segment lost 9 bases and the V segment lost 4 bases, leaving 3 bases of the junction unmatched. Per germline, CDR1 SGHRS and CDR2 YFSETQ. The length of the CDR3 is 12 residues.

In its sample, this clone was seen once. The chain joins TRBV13 to TRBJ1-6, with D possibly TRBD1 on 6 matching bases. This CDR3 has 15 amino acids. Germline-derived CDR1 and CDR2 are PRHDT and FYEKMQ (reference sequence). The V gene lost 5 bases and the J gene lost 13 bases, with 21 bases spanning the gap. The CDR3 DNA is TGTGCCAGCAGCCGTCGGGGGCGAGGTTGGGAGCCCCTCCACTTT. This translates into CASSRRGRGWEPLHF.

V usage is TRBV20-1 and J usage is TRBJ2-1; TRBD1 matches 9 bases. This CDR3 comprises 11 residues. Germline V lookup: CDR1 DFQATT, CDR2 SNEGSKA (reference sequence). Trimming took 6 bases from V and 7 from J; bases not matched to a gene: 1. The DNA of the CDR3 is TGCAGTGCGGACAGGGGTAATGAGCAGTTCTTC. Protein product: CSADRGNEQFF.

In nucleotides, the CDR3 is TGTGCCAGCAGGACAGGGAATCAGCCCCAGCATTTT. Translation gives CASRTGNQPQHF. This chain joins TRBV27 and TRBJ1-5; TRBD1 agrees at 7 bases. The CDR3 runs to 12 residues. Trimming removed 6 bases from V and 4 bases from J; junction bases left unmatched: 0. Germline CDR1 reads MNHEY; CDR2 reads SMNVEV (reference sequence).

The CDR3 nucleotides are TGTGCCAGCAGCCTAGGGGGGCTAGACGAGCAGTACTTC. It translates to CASSLGGLDEQYF. V usage is TRBV5-6 and J usage is TRBJ2-7; tentatively, D is TRBD1 or TRBD2 (6 bases each). V lost 4 bases, J lost 5 bases, and 13 bases lay in between. This CDR3 has 13 residues. CDR1 and CDR2 (germline): SGHDT, YYEEEE.

J is TRBJ2-7 and V is TRBV19; no clear D. This CDR3 region has 14 residues. V shed 5 bases and J shed 5 bases, with 16 bases lying between them. From germline, CDR1 is LNHDA and CDR2 SQIVND (reference sequence). CDR3 sequence reads: CASSSRVRHHEQYF. The DNA for the CDR3 is TGTGCCAGTAGTTCACGGGTTCGGCACCACGAGCAGTACTTC.

This clone was counted between two and nine times. The chain links TRBV7-9 to TRBJ2-3; TRBD2 matches at 7 bases. This CDR3 is 13 amino acids long. Germline V CDR1 and CDR2: SEHNR, FQNEAQ (reference sequence). Germline trimming cut 2 bases from V and 6 bases from J; bases unmatched to any gene: 2. CDR3 sequence: CASSLYSGDTQYF. Written as DNA, the CDR3 is TGTGCCAGCAGCTTATATAGCGGGGATACGCAGTATTTT.

This clone has a single count. This chain connects TRBV30 to TRBJ1-2; D is unclear. The CDR3 is 15 amino acids. The V gene lost 0 bases and the J gene lost 0 bases, with 11 bases spanning the gap. Germline CDR1 is GTSNPN and CDR2 is SVGIG (reference sequence). CDR3 amino acids: CAWSVYKEANYGYTF. The CDR3 DNA reads TGTGCCTGGAGTGTATACAAAGAGGCTAACTATGGCTACACCTTC.

This clone was detected only a few times. The genes are TRBV5-6 and TRBJ2-2, with D uncertain. Germline V gives CDR1 SGHDT, CDR2 YYEEEE. There are 14 residues in the CDR3. V lost 7 bases to trimming and J lost 0 bases, with 10 bases between them. The CDR3 region is CASASGANTGELFF. For the CDR3, the DNA is TGTGCCAGCGCCTCTGGCGCGAACACCGGGGAGCTGTTTTTT.

This clone was picked up a small number of times. The chain uses TRBV29-1 and TRBJ2-5; either TRBD1 or TRBD2 may supply D (5 bases each). The length of the CDR3 is 15 residues. Germline-derived CDR1 and CDR2 are SQVTM and ANQGSEA. Trimming took off 5 bases at V and 0 bases at J, with 16 bases between the two ends. The CDR3 sequence is CSVRGRGRYQETQYF. The CDR3 region has the DNA TGCAGCGTTAGAGGTCGGGGCCGGTACCAAGAGACCCAGTACTTC.

This chain joins TRBV27 and TRBJ2-7, with D unresolved. Germline CDR1 and CDR2: MNHEY and SMNVEV (reference sequence). V was pared by 2 bases and J by 0 bases, with 8 bases between. This CDR3 contains 14 residues. Written as DNA, the CDR3 is TGTGCCAGCAGTTTAGTCCCAGACTCCTACGAGCAGTACTTC. Protein product: CASSLVPDSYEQYF.

CDR3 sequence (DNA): TGTGCCAGCAGCCCGGGACATAGCACCGGGGAGCTGTTTTTT. This translates into CASSPGHSTGELFF. The genes are TRBV7-6 and TRBJ2-2; maybe TRBD1 (6 bases). This CDR3 has 14 residues. CDR1 SGHVS and CDR2 FNYEAQ come from the germline V gene. V was cut by 5 bases and J by 4 bases, with 11 bases left in between.

The sample holds one count of this clone. The V gene is TRBV5-1, the J gene TRBJ1-1; perhaps TRBD1 as D (5 bases). The V gene's germline CDR1 is SGHRS and CDR2 YFSETQ. The CDR3 length is 14 residues. V dropped 2 bases and J dropped 0 bases, with 8 bases sitting between them. This CDR3 is CASSFEGLNTEAFF. The DNA of the CDR3 is TGCGCCAGCAGCTTCGAGGGACTGAACACTGAAGCTTTCTTT.

V is TRBV30 and J is TRBJ1-5, with 9 bases that match TRBD1. With V trimmed by 1 base and J by 2 bases, 6 bases remained unmatched. This CDR3 region has 16 residues. CDR1 and CDR2 (germline): GTSNPN, SVGIG (reference sequence). The CDR3 protein is CAWSDRGRSGNQPQHF. Written as DNA, the CDR3 is TGTGCCTGGAGTGACAGGGGGCGTTCGGGCAATCAGCCCCAGCATTTT.

The chain joins TRBV7-9 to TRBJ1-2; possible D gene TRBD1, 5 bases. V lost 6 bases to trimming and J lost 6 bases, with 20 bases between them. Germline V gene lookup returns CDR1 SEHNR and CDR2 FQNEAQ (reference sequence). The CDR3 is 15 amino acids. CDR3 in amino acids: CASRSSSGRVHGYTF. DNA for the CDR3: TGTGCCAGCAGATCTTCCTCCGGCAGGGTGCATGGCTACACCTTC.

This chain links TRBV4-1 with TRBJ2-7; 8 positions match TRBD1. The length of the CDR3 is 16 residues. V was clipped by 0 bases and J by 2 bases; unmatched bases: 6. CDR1 MGHRA and CDR2 YSYEKL come from the germline V gene. DNA for the CDR3: TGCGCCAGCAGCCAAGATAGGCAGGGGGCTCCCTACGAGCAGTACTTC. Its protein product is CASSQDRQGAPYEQYF.

This clone was observed a handful of times. This chain connects TRBV7-9 to TRBJ2-5; 8 bases are shared with TRBD1. This CDR3 has 15 amino acids. The V segment lost 4 bases and the J segment 5 bases; nucleotides outside the gene matches: 9. Germline CDR1 and CDR2: SEHNR and FQNEAQ (reference sequence). This chain's CDR3 is CASSWGTGRQETQYF. The DNA of the CDR3 is TGTGCCAGCAGCTGGGGGACAGGAAGGCAGGAGACCCAGTACTTC.

The chain has TRBV4-1 and TRBJ2-7; D unresolved. V was clipped by 2 bases and J by 3 bases, with 14 bases between them. The CDR3 is 15 residues long. CDR1 MGHRA and CDR2 YSYEKL come from the germline V gene. The CDR3 here is CASSQFRSNYYEQYF. In DNA, the CDR3 is TGCGCCAGCAGCCAATTTCGATCTAACTACTACGAGCAGTACTTC.

This clone was detected only a few times. The V and J genes are TRBV7-2 and TRBJ2-6; D is uncertain. CDR3 length: 16 amino acids. Germline V gene data show CDR1 as SGHTA and CDR2 as FQGNSA. V lost 4 bases and J lost 1, with 11 bases in between. CDR3 in amino acids: CASSSPSRSGANVLTF. In DNA, the CDR3 is TGTGCCAGCAGCTCACCCAGCAGGTCTGGGGCCAACGTCCTGACTTTC.